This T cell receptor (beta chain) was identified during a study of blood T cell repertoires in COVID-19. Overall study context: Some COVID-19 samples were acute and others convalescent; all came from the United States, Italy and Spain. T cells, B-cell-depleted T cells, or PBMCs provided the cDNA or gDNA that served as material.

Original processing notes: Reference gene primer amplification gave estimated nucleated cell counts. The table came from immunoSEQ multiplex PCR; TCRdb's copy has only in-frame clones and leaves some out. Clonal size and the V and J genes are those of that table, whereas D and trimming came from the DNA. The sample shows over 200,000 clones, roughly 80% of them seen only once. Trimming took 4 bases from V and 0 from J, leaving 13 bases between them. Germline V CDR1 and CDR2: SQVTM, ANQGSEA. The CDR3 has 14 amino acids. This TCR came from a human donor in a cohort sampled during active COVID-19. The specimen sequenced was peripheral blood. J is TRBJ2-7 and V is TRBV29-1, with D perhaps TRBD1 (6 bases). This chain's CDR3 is CSVAGTGTSYEQYF. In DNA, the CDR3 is TGCAGCGTTGCGGGTACAGGGACCTCCTACGAGCAGTACTTC.